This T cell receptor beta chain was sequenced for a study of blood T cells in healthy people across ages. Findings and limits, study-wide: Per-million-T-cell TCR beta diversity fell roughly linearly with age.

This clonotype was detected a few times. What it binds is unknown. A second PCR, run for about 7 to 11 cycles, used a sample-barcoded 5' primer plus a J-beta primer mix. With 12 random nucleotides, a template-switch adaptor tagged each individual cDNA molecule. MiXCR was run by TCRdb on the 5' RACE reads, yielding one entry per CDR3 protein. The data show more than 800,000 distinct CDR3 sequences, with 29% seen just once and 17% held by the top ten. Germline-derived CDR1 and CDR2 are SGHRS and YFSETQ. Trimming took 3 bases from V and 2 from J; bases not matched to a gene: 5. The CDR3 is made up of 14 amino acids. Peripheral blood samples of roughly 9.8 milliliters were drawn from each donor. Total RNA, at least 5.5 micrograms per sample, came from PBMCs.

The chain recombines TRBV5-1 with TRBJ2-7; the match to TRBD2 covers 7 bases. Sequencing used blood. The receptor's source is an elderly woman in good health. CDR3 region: CASSWGGDPYEQYF. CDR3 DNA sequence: TGCGCCAGCAGCTGGGGGGGGGATCCCTACGAGCAGTACTTC. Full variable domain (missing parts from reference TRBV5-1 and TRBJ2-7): KAGVTQTPRYLIKTRGQQVTLSCSPISGHRSVSWYQQTPGQGLQFLFEYFSETQRNKGNFPGRFSGRQFSNSRSEMNVSTLELGDSALYLCASSWGGDPYEQYFGPGTRLTVT.